This T cell receptor beta chain was sequenced during a study of beta chain features in type 1 diabetes. Whole-study findings and limits: Researchers report that Type 1 diabetes patients had moderately but significantly shorter TCRB CDR3s across all four CD4+ subsets. Sampled from patients, naive, central memory and Treg TCRB repertoires appeared more similar than those sampled from healthy donors.

A remark on this clone: Its target is not known.

The isolated RNA, all of it, was reverse transcribed, so expressed TCRB transcripts were what got sequenced. The assay was immunoSEQ multiplex PCR, and TCRdb's table has in-frame clones only and misses some. In the table there are approximately 360,000 clones, roughly 12% of which are singletons. Sorted cells reached over 95% purity in every population. This CDR3 is built from 16 residues. Trimming took 9 bases from V and 0 from J, leaving 21 bases between them. The germline gives CDR1 LNHDA, CDR2 SQIVND (reference sequence). Sequenced input: naive CD4+ T cells from blood. The sequence was obtained from a woman aged 18-29 years with type 1 diabetes. This sequence joins TRBV19 and TRBJ2-7, with D possibly matching TRBD2 (7 bases). CDR3 residues: CASQTGPGGPSYEQYF. CDR3 in DNA: TGTGCCAGCCAAACAGGGCCGGGGGGCCCCTCCTACGAGCAGTACTTC.